This TCR beta chain came from a study of T cells expressing NK-cell markers. About the study: Sorted CD3+CD56+NKG2C+, CD3+CD56+NKG2C- and CD3+CD56-NKG2C+ T cells supplied TCR beta repertoires.

TCRdb derives one entry per CDR3 protein from the 5' RACE reads, leaving out DNA. The sample's table shows 350,000 to 400,000 distinct CDR3 sequences. CDR1 and CDR2 from the germline V gene are WNHNN and SYGVQD (reference sequence). This CDR3 spans 13 amino acids. Specimen: blood T cells: a sorted CD56 or NKG2C T cell subset, CD4+ or CD8+ T cells, or bulk PBMC T cells (not recorded which). The receptor's source is a woman in her forties or fifties in good health. The chain employs TRBV10-1 and TRBJ2-2; TCRdb outputs TRBD1, but without DNA this stays unchecked. CDR3 residues: CASRATGDRELFF.